These T cell receptor beta chains were read from a single sample in a study of T cells of healthy individuals. TCRdb ran MiXCR on the 5' RACE reads and lists one entry per CDR3 protein. The sample consists of 53,000 or so distinct CDR3 sequences, approximately 15% of them appearing once. The receptors originated from a human donor in good health. CDR3s include the opening cysteine and the closing phenylalanine or tryptophan. Fields, in order: J gene, clone size, D gene, V gene, CDR3 DNA, CDR3 protein. The D gene is left open where the match is weak. A row's size may be missing; if present it is once, few, many or a size class.

TRBJ1-1 . TRBD1 TRBV24-1 TGTGCCACCAGTTATGGACAGGAGCCCGCAAACACTGAAGCTTTCTTT CATSYGQEPANTEAFF
TRBJ2-7 few . TRBV7-9 TGTGCCAGCAGCCACAGACAGGTTGCCTACGAGCAGTACTTC CASSHRQVAYEQYF
TRBJ2-5 few TRBD1 TRBV4-3 TGCGCCAGCAGCCAAGAGGGACAGGGAGAAGAGACCCAGTACTTC CASSQEGQGEETQYF
TRBJ2-5 many TRBD1 TRBV6-6 TGTGCCAGCGGGCCGACAGGGGTAGAGACCCAGTACTTC CASGPTGVETQYF
TRBJ2-7 . TRBD2 TRBV6-1 TGTGCCAGCAGGACCCTTGGGACTAGCGTAGCCTACGAGCAGTACTTC CASRTLGTSVAYEQYF
TRBJ2-6 . . TRBV6-1 TGTGCCAGCACAGTCCCTGGGGCCAACGTCCTGACTTTC CASTVPGANVLTF
TRBJ2-3 many . TRBV9 TGTGCCAGCAGCGTAGCTGGGGATACGCAGTATTTT CASSVAGDTQYF
TRBJ2-5 many . TRBV29-1 TGCAGCGGGGCGACCGGGGGAGAGACCCAGTACTTC CSGATGGETQYF
TRBJ2-3 few . TRBV20-1 TGCAGTGCTAGAGCCGGCGGTACTAGCACAGATACGCAGTATTTT CSARAGGTSTDTQYF
TRBJ1-3 . . TRBV5-6 TGTGCCAGCAGCTCGACGGGGCAGGAGGGAAACACCATATATTTT CASSSTGQEGNTIYF
TRBJ2-5 . . TRBV2 TGTGCCAGCAGTGAATCCACAAGAGGGGAGACCCAGTACTTC CASSESTRGETQYF
TRBJ1-2 . . TRBV5-1 TGCGCCAGCAGCTTGGTCCCACCAGACGAGGTCAACTATGGCTACACCTTC CASSLVPPDEVNYGYTF
TRBJ2-1 . TRBD2 TRBV9 TGTGCCAGCAGCGATCGGACTAGCGGGAGAGGATATAGCTCCTACAATGAGCAGTTCTTC CASSDRTSGRGYSSYNEQFF
TRBJ1-1 many . TRBV3-1 TGTGCCAGCAGAAGTGCAGGAAGCACTGAAGCTTTCTTT CASRSAGSTEAFF
TRBJ2-3 few . TRBV7-2 TGTGCCAGCAGCTTATGGTCTGATACGCAGTATTTT CASSLWSDTQYF
TRBJ1-5 many . TRBV12-2 TGTGCAAGTCGCTTAGGCCCGCCGGGGGACCAGCCCCAGCATTTT CASRLGPPGDQPQHF
TRBJ2-7 few TRBD2 TRBV9 TGTGCCAGCAGCCCCCGCTCTAGCGGGAGGATCTACGAGCAGTACTTC CASSPRSSGRIYEQYF
TRBJ2-2 . . TRBV6-2/TRBV6-3 TGTGCCAGCAGTTTTCAGTGGGGCGGGGAGCTGTTTTTT CASSFQWGGELFF
TRBJ1-1 many TRBD1 TRBV27 TGTGCCAGCAGTTTATCGACAGGGGGATGGACTGAAGCTTTCTTT CASSLSTGGWTEAFF
TRBJ2-3 . TRBD2 TRBV5-4 TGCGCCAGCAGACCCCGCGGGGGAACTTTCACAGATACGCAGTATTTT CASRPRGGTFTDTQYF
TRBJ2-1 many . TRBV20-1 TGCAGTGCTCCAGGACCCTTCGGGTCCCATGAGCAGTTCTTC CSAPGPFGSHEQFF
TRBJ2-3 . TRBD1 TRBV29-1 TGCAGCGGAAGGACAGGGGCCACAGATACGCAGTATTTT CSGRTGATDTQYF